Sequencing of this T cell receptor beta chain was carried out in a study of blood T cells in healthy people across ages. Looking at the study overall: With template switching, about one barcoded beta molecule was captured per two T cells. General study findings and limits: A conclusive naive versus antigen-experienced comparison was prevented by the unsorted PBMCs.

Donors each provided 7.5 to 10 milliliters of peripheral blood. Trimming took 1 base from V and 2 from J, leaving 8 bases between them. This CDR3 is 14 amino acids long. Per germline, CDR1 MGHRA and CDR2 YSYEKL. It was with a sample-barcoded 5' primer and a J-beta primer mix that a second PCR of roughly 6 to 12 cycles was run. Unique molecular identifiers of 12 random nucleotides labeled each cDNA. TCRdb ran MiXCR on the 5' RACE reads and lists one entry per CDR3 protein. This sample has about 1,400,000 distinct CDR3 sequences; roughly 40% occur once, and the top ten carry 7.9%. To note about this clonotype: Its antigen is as yet unknown.

The TCR comes from a woman aged 18-29 years in good health. The rearrangement links TRBV4-1 to TRBJ2-5, with unresolved D. Material: blood. CDR3 sequence (DNA): TGCGCCAGCAGCCAAGGAGACCTACAAGAGACCCAGTACTTC. It specifies CASSQGDLQETQYF.